These 3 T cell receptor beta chains originate from one sample sequenced in a study of shared clonotypes between healthy human individuals. Clones were sequenced by immunoSEQ multiplex PCR, and TCRdb holds only the in-frame ones, with some missing. The sample records about 180,000 clones, 90% to 95% being singletons. Sequencing was carried out using naive CD4+ T cells sorted from blood. Specified subset: CD45RA+ positively selected. The receptors originated from a woman aged 30 to 39 in good health.

The chain recombines TRBV2 with TRBJ2-4; weak D call: TRBD1 (6 bases). Trimming left V 6 bases short and J 1 base short, with 10 bases between. The CDR3 sequence is 14 residues long. Germline CDR1 is SNHLY and CDR2 is FYNNEI. The CDR3 DNA sequence: TGTGCCAGCAGCGAAACAGGGGCCAAAAACATTCAGTACTTC. This codes for CASSETGAKNIQYF.

DNA of the CDR3: TGTGCCAGTAACTGGAGCAATGAGCAGTTCTTC. Its translation: CASNWSNEQFF. The gene calls are TRBV2 and TRBJ2-1; D remains unclear. This CDR3 region has 11 residues. Trimming pared 9 bases from V and 6 bases from J, leaving 9 bases between. Germline-derived CDR1 and CDR2 are SNHLY and FYNNEI.

V and J are TRBV28 and TRBJ1-2; the D gene is possibly TRBD1 (5 bases). Trimming took 6 bases from V and 5 from J, leaving 19 bases between them. Per germline, CDR1 MDHEN and CDR2 SYDVKM. The CDR3 is 15 amino acids. The CDR3, as DNA: TGTGCCAGCAGACCCGGGACCGGGACGCATTATGGCTACACCTTC. It is translated as CASRPGTGTHYGYTF.